This TCR beta chain was found in a study of blood T cells in healthy people across ages. Germline values: CDR1 SGHNT, CDR2 YYREEE (reference sequence). J gave up 7 bases and V 5 bases, and 12 bases lay outside the gene matches. The CDR3 loop spans 15 amino acids. Through a sample-barcoded 5' primer and a J-beta primer mix, a second PCR was run for roughly 7 to 11 cycles. TCRdb independently ran MiXCR on the 5' RACE reads; one entry per CDR3 protein. The sample consists of approximately 1.5 million distinct CDR3 sequences, 40% to 45% of them appearing once. Donors each provided roughly 11 milliliters of peripheral blood.

This chain connects TRBV5-4 to TRBJ1-1, with 9 bases lining up with TRBD1. The sample consisted of blood. This sequence was found in a woman younger than 30 in good health. CDR3 amino acids: CASRFLGQGLGEAFF. The CDR3 region has the DNA TGTGCCAGCAGGTTTCTGGGACAGGGTCTTGGTGAAGCTTTCTTT.